Listed below are T cell receptor beta chains from one sample, sequenced in a study of cytomegalovirus exposure and HLA in healthy donors. Sequencing used immunoSEQ multiplex PCR; TCRdb keeps in-frame clones, though not all of them. The table has 200,000 to 250,000 clones, just under 70% seen once. The sequenced sample consisted of PBMCs. The receptors stem from a man aged 40-50 years in good health and CMV-seropositive. The CDR3 runs from the conserved cysteine through the conserved F or W.

v_call cdr3_aa
TRBV28 CASRTRQGGSNQPQHF
TRBV7-9 CASSSGQGWTEAFF
TRBV28 CASSFGGTVIYEQYF
TRBV11-2 CASSLGDREQETQYF
TRBV19 CASRTGSNQPQHF
TRBV6-5 CASSYSTGADTEAFF
TRBV4-3 CASSLATGDPTGELFF
TRBV9 CASSVGPGVNTGELFF
TRBV29-1 CSAGTQVHEQFF
TRBV29-1 CSARRDRGYTGELFF
TRBV10-3 CAISDFGQGNTGELFF
TRBV7-2 CASKNGAAGGDTQYF
TRBV4-1 CASSQVGSSEAFF
TRBV5-5 CASSPGQVAVNYGYTF
TRBV7-9 CASSLGRTSGGHEQYF
TRBV6-6 CASSTRTENQPQHF
TRBV27 CASSPRLDRPGNTIYF
TRBV9 CASSTTGGSTDTQYF
TRBV5-4 CASSLASGRAEAFF
TRBV5-5 CASSLGGRGNEKLFF
TRBV7-9 CASSLAAGGLYEQYF
TRBV19 CASSTGADSPLHF
TRBV19 CASSSFPGDTDTQYF
TRBV5-6 CASSLVSGGAPSTDTQYF
TRBV2 CASKTSGGTGELFF
TRBV27 CASSLSGRPNQPQHF
TRBV7-9 CASSSGQGLAGELFF
TRBV4-3 CASSQGTGTQPQHF
TRBV5-1 CASSLDRTTETQYF
TRBV19 CASAPLSGQPQHF
TRBV10-1 CASSGDREDNEQFF
TRBV5-1 CASSLGHWNTEAFF